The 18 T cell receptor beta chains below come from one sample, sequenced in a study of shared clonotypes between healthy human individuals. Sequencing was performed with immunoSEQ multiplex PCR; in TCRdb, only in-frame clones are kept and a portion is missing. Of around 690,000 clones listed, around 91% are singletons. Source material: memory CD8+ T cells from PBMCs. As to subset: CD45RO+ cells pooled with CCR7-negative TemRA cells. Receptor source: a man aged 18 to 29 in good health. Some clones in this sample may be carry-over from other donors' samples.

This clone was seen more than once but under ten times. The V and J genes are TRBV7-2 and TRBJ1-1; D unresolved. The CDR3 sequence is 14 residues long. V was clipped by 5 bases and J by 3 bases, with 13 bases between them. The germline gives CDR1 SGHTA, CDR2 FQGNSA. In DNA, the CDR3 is TGTGCCAGCAGCACATGGACCTCCGACACTGAAGCTTTCTTT. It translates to CASSTWTSDTEAFF. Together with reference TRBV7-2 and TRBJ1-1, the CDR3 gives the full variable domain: GAGVSQSPSNKVTEKGKDVELRCDPISGHTALYWYRQSLGQGLEFLIYFQGNSAPDKSGLPSDRFSAERTGGSVSTLTIQRTQQEDSAVYLCASSTWTSDTEAFFGQGTRLTVV.

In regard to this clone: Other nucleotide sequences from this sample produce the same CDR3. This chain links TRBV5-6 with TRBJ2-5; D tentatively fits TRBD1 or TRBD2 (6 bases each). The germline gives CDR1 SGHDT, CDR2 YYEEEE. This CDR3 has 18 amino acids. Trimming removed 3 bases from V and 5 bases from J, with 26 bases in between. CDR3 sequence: CASSSSITQVWRGETQYF. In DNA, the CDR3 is TGTGCCAGCAGCTCATCGATTACACAGGTGTGGAGGGGGGAGACCCAGTACTTC.

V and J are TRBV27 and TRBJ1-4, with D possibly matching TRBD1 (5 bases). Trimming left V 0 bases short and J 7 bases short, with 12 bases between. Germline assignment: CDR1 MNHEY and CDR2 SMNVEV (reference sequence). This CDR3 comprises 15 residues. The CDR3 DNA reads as TGTGCCAGCAGTTTATCAATAGACCAGGGTGAAAAACTGTTTTTT. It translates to CASSLSIDQGEKLFF.

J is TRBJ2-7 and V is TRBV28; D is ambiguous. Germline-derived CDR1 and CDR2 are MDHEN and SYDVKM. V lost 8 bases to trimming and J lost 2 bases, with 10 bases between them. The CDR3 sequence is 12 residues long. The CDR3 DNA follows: TGTGCCAGCCCCTCGACCACCTACGAGCAGTACTTC. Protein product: CASPSTTYEQYF.

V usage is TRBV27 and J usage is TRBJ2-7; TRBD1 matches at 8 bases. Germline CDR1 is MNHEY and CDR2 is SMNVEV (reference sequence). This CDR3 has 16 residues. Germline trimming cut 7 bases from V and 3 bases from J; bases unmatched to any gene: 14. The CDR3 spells CASTFKLGTGYYEQYF. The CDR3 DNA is TGTGCCAGCACTTTTAAGTTAGGGACAGGATACTACGAGCAGTACTTC.

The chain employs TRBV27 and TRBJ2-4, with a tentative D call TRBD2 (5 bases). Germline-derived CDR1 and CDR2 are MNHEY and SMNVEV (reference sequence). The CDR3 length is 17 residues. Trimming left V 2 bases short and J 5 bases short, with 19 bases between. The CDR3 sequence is CASSLIAPRGIQNIQYF. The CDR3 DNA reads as TGTGCCAGCAGTTTAATCGCGCCTAGAGGGATTCAAAACATTCAGTACTTC.

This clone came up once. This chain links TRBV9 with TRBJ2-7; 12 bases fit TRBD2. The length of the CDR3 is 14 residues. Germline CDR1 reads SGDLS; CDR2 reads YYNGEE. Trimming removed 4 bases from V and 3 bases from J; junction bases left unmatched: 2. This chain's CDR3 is CASSLTSGGYEQYF. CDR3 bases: TGTGCCAGCAGCTTGACTAGCGGGGGCTACGAGCAGTACTTC.

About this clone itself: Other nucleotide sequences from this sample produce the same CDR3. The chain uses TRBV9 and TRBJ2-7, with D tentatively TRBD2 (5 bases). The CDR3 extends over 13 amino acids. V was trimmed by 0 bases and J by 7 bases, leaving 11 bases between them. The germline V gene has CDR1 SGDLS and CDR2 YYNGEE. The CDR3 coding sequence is TGTGCCAGCAGCGTAGGGTCCCCGGGGGAGCAGTACTTC. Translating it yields CASSVGSPGEQYF.

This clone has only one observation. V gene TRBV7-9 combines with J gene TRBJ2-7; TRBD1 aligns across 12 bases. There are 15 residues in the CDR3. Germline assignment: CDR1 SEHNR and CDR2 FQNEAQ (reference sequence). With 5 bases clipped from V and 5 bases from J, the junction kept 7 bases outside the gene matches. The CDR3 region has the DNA TGTGCCAGCAGCGGACCGGGACAGGGGGCCCACGAGCAGTACTTC. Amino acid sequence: CASSGPGQGAHEQYF.

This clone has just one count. The chain's CDR3 is CASSGGQGRSNQPQHF. CDR3 nucleotides: TGTGCCAGCAGCGGCGGGCAGGGGCGTAGCAATCAGCCCCAGCATTTT. The J gene is TRBJ1-5, the V gene TRBV13; a weak D match, TRBD1 (6 bases). The CDR3 contains 16 residues. Germline V gene sequence: CDR1 PRHDT, CDR2 FYEKMQ (reference sequence). With 5 bases removed from V and 0 bases from J, the gap between germline ends came to 14 bases.

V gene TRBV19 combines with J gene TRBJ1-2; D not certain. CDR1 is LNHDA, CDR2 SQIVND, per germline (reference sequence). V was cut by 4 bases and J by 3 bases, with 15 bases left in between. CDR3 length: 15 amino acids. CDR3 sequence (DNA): TGTGCCAGTAGTAAGGTTTGGCGCGGAGACTATGGCTACACCTTC. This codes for CASSKVWRGDYGYTF.

CDR3 in amino acids: CASSPIAGGPTDTQYF. In nucleotides, the CDR3 is TGTGCCAGCAGCCCTATAGCGGGAGGGCCCACAGATACGCAGTATTTT. This chain joins TRBV7-9 and TRBJ2-3, with 11 positions matching TRBD2. Germline values: CDR1 SEHNR, CDR2 FQNEAQ (reference sequence). This CDR3 spans 16 amino acids. V shed 5 bases and J 2 bases; nucleotides not matched to a gene: 6.

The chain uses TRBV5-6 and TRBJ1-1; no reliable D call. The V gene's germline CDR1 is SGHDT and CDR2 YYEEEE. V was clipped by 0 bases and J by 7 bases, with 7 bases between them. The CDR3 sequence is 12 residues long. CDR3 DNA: TGTGCCAGCAGCTTGGGACCGAATGAAGCTTTCTTT. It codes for CASSLGPNEAFF.

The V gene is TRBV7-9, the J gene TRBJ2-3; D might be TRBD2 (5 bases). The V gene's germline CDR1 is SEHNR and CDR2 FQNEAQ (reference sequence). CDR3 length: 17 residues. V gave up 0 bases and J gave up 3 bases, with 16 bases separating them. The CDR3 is CASSLAQGLSKTDTQYF. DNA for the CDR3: TGTGCCAGCAGCTTAGCGCAAGGACTCTCTAAAACAGATACGCAGTATTTT. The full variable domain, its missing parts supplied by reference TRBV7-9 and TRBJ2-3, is DTGVSQNPRHKITKRGQNVTFRCDPISEHNRLYWYRQTLGQGPEFLTYFQNEAQLEKSRLLSDRFSAERPKGSFSTLEIQRTEQGDSAMYLCASSLAQGLSKTDTQYFGPGTRLTVL.

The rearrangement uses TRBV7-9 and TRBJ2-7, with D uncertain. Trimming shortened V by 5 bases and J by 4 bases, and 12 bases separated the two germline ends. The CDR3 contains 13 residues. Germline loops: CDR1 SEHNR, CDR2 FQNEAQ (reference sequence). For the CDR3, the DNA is TGTGCCAGCAGCAATCCCCTAAATTACGAGCAGTACTTC. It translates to CASSNPLNYEQYF.

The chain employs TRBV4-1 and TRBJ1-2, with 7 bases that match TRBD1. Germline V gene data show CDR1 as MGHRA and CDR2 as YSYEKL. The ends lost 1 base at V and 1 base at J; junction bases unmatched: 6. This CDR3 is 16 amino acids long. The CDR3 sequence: CASSQGPGQNNYGYTF. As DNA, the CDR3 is TGCGCCAGCAGCCAAGGGCCGGGACAGAATAACTATGGCTACACCTTC.

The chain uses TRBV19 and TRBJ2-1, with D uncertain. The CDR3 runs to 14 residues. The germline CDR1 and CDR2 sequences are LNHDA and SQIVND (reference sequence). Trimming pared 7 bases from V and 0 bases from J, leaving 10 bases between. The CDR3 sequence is CASKKLSSYNEQFF. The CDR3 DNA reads TGTGCCAGTAAAAAGCTGAGCTCCTACAATGAGCAGTTCTTC.

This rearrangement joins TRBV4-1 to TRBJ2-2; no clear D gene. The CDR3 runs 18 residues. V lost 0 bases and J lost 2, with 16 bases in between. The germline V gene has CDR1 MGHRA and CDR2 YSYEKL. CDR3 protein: CASSQDSLVGSNTGELFF. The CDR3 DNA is TGCGCCAGCAGCCAAGATTCCTTAGTAGGCAGCAACACCGGGGAGCTGTTTTTT.